Listed below are T cell receptor beta chains from one sample, sequenced in a study of blood T cell repertoires in COVID-19. The data were produced by immunoSEQ multiplex PCR, yet TCRdb's version contains in-frame clones alone and is incomplete. The data show around 100,000 clones, with around 90% seen just once and about 2.5% held by the top ten. The sample consisted of peripheral blood. These TCRs come from a man over 45 with COVID-19, enrolled during active disease. The CDR3 runs from the conserved cysteine through the conserved F or W. The D gene is left open where the match is weak. Size values are once, few and many counts, or a class for expanded clones, and some rows have none.

v_gene	d_gene	j_gene	abundance	CDR3aa	CDR3nt
TRBV28	.	TRBJ1-6	.	CASSLVSSPLHF	TGTGCCAGCAGTTTAGTGAGTTCACCCCTCCACTTT
TRBV7-6	TRBD1	TRBJ2-7	.	CASSREQGGGYEQYF	TGTGCCAGCAGCCGGGAACAGGGGGGCGGCTACGAGCAGTACTTC
TRBV10-3	.	TRBJ1-5	.	CAISRDAGGNQPQHF	TGTGCCATCAGTAGGGACGCAGGGGGCAATCAGCCCCAGCATTTT
TRBV3-1/TRBV3-2	.	TRBJ1-6	.	CASSQDQQGYNSPLHF	TGTGCCAGCAGCCAAGATCAACAGGGCTATAATTCACCCCTCCACTTT
TRBV10-3	.	TRBJ2-7	once	CASQATYEQYF	TGTGCCTCCCAAGCCACCTACGAGCAGTACTTC
TRBV30	TRBD1	TRBJ1-1	.	CAWSGQGNTEAFF	TGTGCCTGGAGCGGACAGGGAAACACTGAAGCTTTCTTT
TRBV6-5	.	TRBJ1-5	.	CASREGFGNQPQHF	TGTGCCAGCAGGGAGGGGTTTGGGAATCAGCCCCAGCATTTT
TRBV3-1/TRBV3-2	.	TRBJ2-2	.	CASTANTGELFF	TGTGCCAGCACAGCGAACACCGGGGAGCTGTTTTTT
TRBV28	TRBD1	TRBJ2-7	.	CASSVTRDRADEQYF	TGTGCCAGCAGTGTAACCCGGGACAGGGCGGACGAGCAGTACTTC
TRBV2	TRBD1	TRBJ1-6	once	CASSGRDRGHRKGNSPLHF	TGTGCCAGCAGTGGAAGGGACAGGGGGCATCGGAAAGGGAATTCACCCCTCCACTTT
TRBV7-3	TRBD1	TRBJ2-3	.	CASSLTGTGWTSTDTQYF	TGTGCCAGCAGCTTAACCGGGACAGGGTGGACAAGCACAGATACGCAGTATTTT
TRBV9	.	TRBJ2-3	.	CASSASWRPGTDTQYF	TGTGCCAGCAGCGCCTCTTGGCGGCCAGGCACAGATACGCAGTATTTT
TRBV19	TRBD2	TRBJ2-5	.	CASSAAGGLGETQYF	TGTGCCAGTAGCGCAGCGGGGGGGCTCGGGGAGACCCAGTACTTC
TRBV3-1/TRBV3-2	TRBD1	TRBJ1-2	.	CASSQKTGGSSGYTF	TGTGCCAGCAGCCAAAAGACAGGGGGTTCTTCTGGCTACACCTTC
TRBV9	TRBD2	TRBJ2-5	.	CASSVAVAGVQETQYF	TGTGCCAGCAGCGTAGCGGTAGCGGGGGTGCAAGAGACCCAGTACTTC
TRBV5-1	TRBD1	TRBJ1-2	.	CASSLAGTGLYGYTF	TGCGCCAGCAGCTTGGCCGGGACAGGCCTCTATGGCTACACCTTC
TRBV5-1	.	TRBJ1-4	.	CASTTNGEKLFF	TGCGCCAGTACGACAAATGGTGAAAAACTGTTTTTT
TRBV19	.	TRBJ1-2	.	CASSMRDSNYGYTF	TGTGCCAGTAGTATGCGGGATAGTAACTATGGCTACACCTTC
TRBV5-1	TRBD2	TRBJ2-3	.	CASSWTSGGPDTQYF	TGCGCCAGCAGCTGGACTAGCGGGGGCCCAGATACGCAGTATTTT
TRBV7-3	.	TRBJ1-1	.	CASSLGGKDTEAFF	TGTGCCAGCAGCTTAGGAGGGAAGGACACTGAAGCTTTCTTT
TRBV6-1	TRBD1	TRBJ2-7	.	CASSEWDRGNEQYF	TGTGCCAGCAGTGAGTGGGACAGGGGTAACGAGCAGTACTTC
TRBV11-2	.	TRBJ2-5	.	CASSLVGTWAWETQYF	TGTGCCAGCAGCTTAGTAGGGACATGGGCGTGGGAGACCCAGTACTTC
TRBV3-1/TRBV3-2	TRBD1	TRBJ2-7	.	CASSLRTGSHEQYF	TGTGCCAGCAGCCTTAGGACAGGGTCCCACGAGCAGTACTTC
TRBV6-2/TRBV6-3	.	TRBJ2-5	.	CASSPRLGGETQYF	TGTGCCAGCAGCCCGCGACTAGGTGGAGAGACCCAGTACTTC